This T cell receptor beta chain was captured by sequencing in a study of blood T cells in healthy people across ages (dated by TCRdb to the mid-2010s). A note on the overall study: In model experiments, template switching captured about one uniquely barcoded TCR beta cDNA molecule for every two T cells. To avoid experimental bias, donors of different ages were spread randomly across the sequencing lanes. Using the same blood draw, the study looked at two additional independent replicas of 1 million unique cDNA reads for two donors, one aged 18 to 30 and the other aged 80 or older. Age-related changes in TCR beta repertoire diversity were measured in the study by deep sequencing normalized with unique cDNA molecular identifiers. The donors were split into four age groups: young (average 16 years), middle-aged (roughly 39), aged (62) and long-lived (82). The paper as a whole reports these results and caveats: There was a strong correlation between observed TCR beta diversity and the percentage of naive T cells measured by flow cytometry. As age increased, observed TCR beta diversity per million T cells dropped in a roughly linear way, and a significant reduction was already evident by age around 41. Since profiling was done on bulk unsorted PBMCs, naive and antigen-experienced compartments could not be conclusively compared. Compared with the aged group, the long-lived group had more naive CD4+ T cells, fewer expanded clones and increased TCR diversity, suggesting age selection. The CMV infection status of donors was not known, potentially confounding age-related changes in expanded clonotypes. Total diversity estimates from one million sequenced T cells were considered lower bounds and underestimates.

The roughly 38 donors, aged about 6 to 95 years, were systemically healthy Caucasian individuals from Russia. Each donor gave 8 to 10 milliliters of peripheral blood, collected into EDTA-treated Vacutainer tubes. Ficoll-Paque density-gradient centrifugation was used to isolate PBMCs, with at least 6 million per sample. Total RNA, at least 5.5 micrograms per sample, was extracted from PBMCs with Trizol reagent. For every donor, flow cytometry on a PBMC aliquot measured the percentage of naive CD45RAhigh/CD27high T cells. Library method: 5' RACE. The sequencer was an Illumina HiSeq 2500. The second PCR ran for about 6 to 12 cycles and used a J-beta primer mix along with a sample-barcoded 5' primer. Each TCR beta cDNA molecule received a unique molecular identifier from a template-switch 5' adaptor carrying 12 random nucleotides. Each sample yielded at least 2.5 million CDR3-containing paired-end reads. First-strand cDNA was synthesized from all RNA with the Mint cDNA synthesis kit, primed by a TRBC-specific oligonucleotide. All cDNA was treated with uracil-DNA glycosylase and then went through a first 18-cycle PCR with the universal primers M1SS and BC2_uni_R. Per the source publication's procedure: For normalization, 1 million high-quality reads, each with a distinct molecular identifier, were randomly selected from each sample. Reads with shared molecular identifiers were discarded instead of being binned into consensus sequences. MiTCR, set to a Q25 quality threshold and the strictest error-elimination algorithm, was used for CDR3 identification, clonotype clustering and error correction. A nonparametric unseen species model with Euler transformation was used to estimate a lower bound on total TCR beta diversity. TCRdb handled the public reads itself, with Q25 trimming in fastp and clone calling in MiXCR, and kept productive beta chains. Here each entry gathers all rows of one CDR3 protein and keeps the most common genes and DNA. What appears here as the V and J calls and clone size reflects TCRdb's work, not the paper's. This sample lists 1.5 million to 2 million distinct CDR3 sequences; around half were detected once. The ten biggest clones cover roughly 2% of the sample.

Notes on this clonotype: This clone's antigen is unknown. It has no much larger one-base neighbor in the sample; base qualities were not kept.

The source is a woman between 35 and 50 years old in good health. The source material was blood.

The CDR3 here reads CSATTRGTEQFF. In nucleotides, the sequence is TGCAGTGCCACTACTAGGGGCACTGAGCAGTTCTTC. The chain joins TRBV20-1 to TRBJ2-1; the D element could tentatively be TRBD1 or TRBD2, as 5 bases agree for each. Looking up the germline V gene (reference sequence) yields CDR1 DFQATT and CDR2 SNEGSKA. There are 12 amino acids in the CDR3, from cysteine to phenylalanine inclusive. Only CDR3 DNA remains: 36 bases, in frame from the first base. The junction carries 15 bases between V and J, which are trimmed by 6 bases and 9 bases respectively.